The 21 T cell receptor beta chains given below trace back to one sample, sequenced in a study of T cell responses to AZD1222 COVID-19 vaccine. Repertoires were generated with immunoSEQ multiplex PCR, while TCRdb's copy carries only in-frame clones and drops some. The sample yields more than 100,000 clones, about 85% seen once. The sample in question was peripheral blood, obtained 28 days after the second AZD1222 dose. These TCRs come from an adult who received the AZD1222 COVID-19 vaccine.

The V call is TRBV7-8, the J call TRBJ2-3; 10 nucleotides agree with TRBD2. V dropped 7 bases and J dropped 0; count of bases not matched to a gene: 7. CDR1 SGHVS and CDR2 FQNEAQ come from the germline V gene. CDR3 length: 16 amino acids. CDR3 DNA: TGTGCCAGCAACCTAGGACTAGCGGCTAGCACAGATACGCAGTATTTT. Translating gives CASNLGLAASTDTQYF.

The J gene is TRBJ2-7, the V gene TRBV20-1; 9 bases map to TRBD1. This CDR3 spans 15 amino acids. Germline CDR1 DFQATT, CDR2 SNEGSKA (reference sequence). V was clipped by 3 bases and J by 5 bases; unmatched bases: 11. The CDR3 bases are TGCAGTGCTAGTGTGGGACAGGGTGTTTCCCACGAGCAGTACTTC. It codes for CSASVGQGVSHEQYF.

This chain uses TRBV19 with TRBJ1-6; 8 positions match TRBD1. The ends lost 6 bases at V and 7 bases at J; junction bases unmatched: 5. The CDR3 totals 14 residues. Germline V gives CDR1 LNHDA, CDR2 SQIVND (reference sequence). The CDR3 region has the DNA TGTGCCAGTAGGGTAACAGGGGGGAATTCACCCCTCCACTTT. Translated: CASRVTGGNSPLHF.

V and J are TRBV2 and TRBJ2-3, with 9 nucleotides matching TRBD2. Germline CDR1 is SNHLY and CDR2 is FYNNEI. The CDR3 length is 17 residues. J lost 3 bases, V lost 7 bases, and 14 bases had no gene match. The CDR3, as DNA: TGTGCCAGCATGATGCGGGGGGGCTTTATTATGACAGATACGCAGTATTTT. It specifies CASMMRGGFIMTDTQYF.

In this sample, this clone turned up once. This chain uses TRBV27 with TRBJ2-2; no clear D gene. Germline lookup yields CDR1 MNHEY and CDR2 SMNVEV (reference sequence). Trimming shortened V by 8 bases and J by 6 bases, and 19 bases separated the two germline ends. CDR3 length equals 15 residues. DNA of the CDR3: TGTGCCAGCCGAAGGGCACCCGTGGGATCCGGGGAGCTGTTTTTT. Translation gives CASRRAPVGSGELFF.

This chain links TRBV29-1 with TRBJ1-4; the D gene is possibly TRBD1 (5 bases). The CDR3 has 14 amino acids. Germline V gives CDR1 SQVTM, CDR2 ANQGSEA. Trimming stripped 4 bases from V and 4 bases from J, with 13 bases between. CDR3 sequence: CSVGKAGSNEKLFF. In DNA form, the CDR3 reads TGCAGCGTTGGAAAGGCAGGGAGTAATGAAAAACTGTTTTTT. The whole variable domain, filled in from reference TRBV29-1 and TRBJ1-4, reads SAVISQKPSRDICQRGTSLTIQCQVDSQVTMMFWYRQQPGQSLTLIATANQGSEATYESGFVIDKFPISRPNLTFSTLTVSNMSPEDSSIYLCSVGKAGSNEKLFFGSGTQLSVL.

The rearrangement uses TRBV18 and TRBJ1-2, with D maybe TRBD1 (6 bases). The CDR3 is 16 amino acids. V was pared by 0 bases and J by 4 bases, with 15 bases between. Looked up from germline, CDR1 is KGHSH and CDR2 is LQKENI. Here the CDR3 DNA reads TGTGCCAGCTCACCACCGGTGCAGGGGCCCTTCTATGGCTACACCTTC. This encodes CASSPPVQGPFYGYTF.

The V call is TRBV6-5, the J call TRBJ2-1; D tentatively fits TRBD1 or TRBD2 (5 bases each). The V end lost 5 bases, the J end lost 4 bases, and 9 bases lay between the germline ends. Germline V gives CDR1 MNHEY, CDR2 SVGAGI. This CDR3 is built from 13 residues. CDR3 sequence: CASSRDDYNEQFF. The CDR3 nucleotides read TGTGCCAGCAGTCGGGACGATTACAATGAGCAGTTCTTC.

The chain joins TRBV19 to TRBJ2-1; either TRBD1 or TRBD2 may fit D (6 bases each). The V and J ends lost 4 bases and 2 bases respectively, with 15 bases between them. This CDR3 is 16 amino acids long. Germline assignment: CDR1 LNHDA and CDR2 SQIVND (reference sequence). CDR3 nucleotide sequence: TGTGCCAGTAGTACCGCTACCGGGGGCCCCTACAATGAGCAGTTCTTC. This codes for CASSTATGGPYNEQFF.

This chain links TRBV7-2 with TRBJ1-6, with TRBD1 as a possible D gene (6 bases). This CDR3 has 15 amino acids. Per germline, CDR1 SGHTA and CDR2 FQGNSA. V gave up 5 bases and J gave up 7 bases, with 15 bases separating them. The CDR3: CASSQEGGGNSPLHF. CDR3 DNA sequence: TGTGCCAGCAGCCAAGAGGGGGGGGGCAATTCACCCCTCCACTTT.

This clone appeared once. This chain connects TRBV19 to TRBJ1-4; D is possibly TRBD1 (6 bases). The CDR3 runs to 15 residues. V was clipped by 2 bases and J by 8 bases, with 15 bases between them. Germline CDR1 reads LNHDA; CDR2 reads SQIVND (reference sequence). CDR3 sequence (DNA): TGTGCCAGTAGTATACTCGGACAGTTAGGAGAAAAACTGTTTTTT. This encodes CASSILGQLGEKLFF.

J is TRBJ1-6 and V is TRBV28, with D hard to call. The CDR3 runs 12 residues. The V gene's germline CDR1 is MDHEN and CDR2 SYDVKM. V was pared by 4 bases and J by 8 bases, with 6 bases between. CDR3 in DNA: TGTGCCAGCAGTTACCTCCATTCACCCCTCCACTTT. This translates into CASSYLHSPLHF.

This clone was counted once. The J gene is TRBJ2-7, the V gene TRBV27; D might be TRBD1 or TRBD2, each matching 5 bases. The germline V gene encodes CDR1 MNHEY and CDR2 SMNVEV (reference sequence). V lost 3 bases and J 3 bases, leaving 12 bases between the germline ends. The CDR3 contains 14 residues. The CDR3 loop reads CASSFEGQRYEQYF. DNA for the CDR3: TGTGCCAGCAGTTTCGAGGGGCAACGCTACGAGCAGTACTTC.

In DNA, the CDR3 is TGTGCCAGTAGCTTCACAGGGACTGGAAACACCATATATTTT. Protein: CASSFTGTGNTIYF. The chain couples TRBV19 to TRBJ1-3; possible D gene TRBD1, 6 bases. V was shortened by 6 bases and J by 2 bases, with 11 bases between the two germline ends. CDR3 size: 14 residues. Germline V gene sequence: CDR1 LNHDA, CDR2 SQIVND (reference sequence).

To note about this clone: One junction end disagrees with the germline gene, perhaps due to a read error. The V gene is TRBV7-7, the J gene TRBJ2-5, with 7 positions matching TRBD1. The V gene's germline CDR1 is SSHAT and CDR2 FNYEAQ (reference sequence). The CDR3 extends over 12 amino acids. CDR3: CASSRQGETQYF. The CDR3 DNA follows: TGTGCTAGCAGCCGACAGGGAGAGACCCAGTACTTC.

The gene calls are TRBV9 and TRBJ1-3; unclear D gene. Germline-derived CDR1 and CDR2 are SGDLS and YYNGEE. The CDR3 length is 14 residues. V gave up 4 bases and J gave up 0 bases, with 8 bases separating them. The CDR3 region is CASSYSGSGNTIYF. The DNA for the CDR3 is TGTGCCAGCAGCTACTCAGGCTCTGGAAACACCATATATTTT.

The rearrangement joins TRBV10-3 to TRBJ1-5; D perhaps matches TRBD1 (5 bases). From germline, CDR1 is ENHRY and CDR2 SYGVKD. CDR3 size: 17 residues. V gave up 4 bases and J gave up 0 bases, with 16 bases separating them. DNA for the CDR3: TGTGCCATCAGTGCCGGGGGGGGGTACTATAGCAATCAGCCCCAGCATTTT. This sequence encodes CAISAGGGYYSNQPQHF.

This clone was picked up one time. The chain is built from TRBV4-1 and TRBJ2-1; tentatively, D is TRBD2 (6 bases). V lost 0 bases and J 10 bases, leaving 13 bases between the germline ends. The CDR3 has 14 residues. Germline V CDR1 and CDR2: MGHRA, YSYEKL. The CDR3 region is CASSQEAGRDEQFF. The DNA of the CDR3 is TGCGCCAGCAGCCAAGAGGCAGGGCGGGACGAGCAGTTCTTC.

This clone was seen many times. V gene TRBV5-6 combines with J gene TRBJ2-1; 9 bases match TRBD2. The CDR3 has 16 amino acids. After removal of 4 bases from V and 10 bases from J, the junction contained 15 bases not matched to a gene. Germline values: CDR1 SGHDT, CDR2 YYEEEE. CDR3 DNA sequence: TGTGCCAGCAGCCCCGGGGGGAGCGGGGGGTCCTGGGAGCAGTTCTTC. This sequence encodes CASSPGGSGGSWEQFF.

The chain couples TRBV29-1 to TRBJ1-2; no definite D call. With 4 bases removed from V and 3 bases from J, the gap between germline ends came to 6 bases. CDR1 SQVTM and CDR2 ANQGSEA come from the germline V gene. The CDR3 consists of 11 residues. CDR3 DNA: TGCAGCGTTGGCACTGACTATGGCTACACCTTC. Encoded protein: CSVGTDYGYTF.

There are a few counts of this clone. The rearrangement uses TRBV6-2 or TRBV6-3 and TRBJ2-7; unclear D gene. The CDR3 sequence is 12 residues long. Looked up from germline, CDR1 is MNHEY and CDR2 is SVGEGT. V was clipped by 0 bases and J by 3 bases, with 3 bases between them. This CDR3 reads CASSYSRYEQYF. As DNA, the CDR3 is TGTGCCAGCAGTTACTCCCGCTACGAGCAGTACTTC.